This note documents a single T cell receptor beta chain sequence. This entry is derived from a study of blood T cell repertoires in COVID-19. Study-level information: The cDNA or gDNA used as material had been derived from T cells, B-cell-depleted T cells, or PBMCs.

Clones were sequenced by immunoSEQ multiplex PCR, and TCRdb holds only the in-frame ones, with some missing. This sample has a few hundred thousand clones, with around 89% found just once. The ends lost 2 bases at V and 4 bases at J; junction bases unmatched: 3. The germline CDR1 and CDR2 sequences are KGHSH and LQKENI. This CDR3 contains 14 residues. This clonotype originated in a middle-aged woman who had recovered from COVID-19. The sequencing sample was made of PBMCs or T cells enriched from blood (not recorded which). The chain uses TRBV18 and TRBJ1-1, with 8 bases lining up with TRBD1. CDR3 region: CASSPTQGATEAFF. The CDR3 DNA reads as TGTGCCAGCTCACCAACTCAGGGGGCCACTGAAGCTTTCTTT.